The 25 T cell receptor beta chains below all came from one sample that was sequenced in a study of blood T cell repertoires in COVID-19. Produced via immunoSEQ multiplex PCR; TCRdb's table is partial and in-frame only. The top ten hold roughly 1% of the sample, which has 30,000 to 40,000 clones, approximately 93% seen once. What was sequenced was peripheral blood. These receptors were obtained from a male donor with active COVID-19.

The rearrangement uses TRBV9 and TRBJ1-1; 12 bases agree with TRBD1. This CDR3 spans 17 amino acids. J gave up 4 bases and V 4 bases, and 11 bases lay outside the gene matches. The germline CDR1 and CDR2 sequences are SGDLS and YYNGEE. CDR3 loop: CASSSPGQGAGSTEAFF. The CDR3 DNA reads as TGTGCCAGCAGCTCTCCGGGACAGGGGGCGGGGAGCACTGAAGCTTTCTTT.

V and J are TRBV9 and TRBJ2-3, with a possible D match to TRBD2 (6 bases). The CDR3 sequence is 15 residues long. The V and J ends lost 4 bases and 0 bases respectively, with 12 bases between them. In germline, CDR1 is SGDLS, CDR2 YYNGEE. Written as DNA, the CDR3 is TGTGCCAGCAGCCCATCGGCGGGGAGCACAGATACGCAGTATTTT. Protein product: CASSPSAGSTDTQYF.

The V and J genes are TRBV18 and TRBJ1-2; D might be TRBD1 (6 bases). Germline CDR1 KGHSH, CDR2 LQKENI. V lost 3 bases to trimming and J lost 3 bases, with 14 bases between them. CDR3 length: 15 residues. CDR3 protein: CASSPYTGIDYGYTF. DNA for the CDR3: TGTGCCAGCTCACCTTACACAGGGATCGACTATGGCTACACCTTC.

The chain couples TRBV19 to TRBJ1-3; 7 nucleotides agree with TRBD1. After removal of 4 bases from V and 0 bases from J, the junction contained 6 bases not matched to a gene. In germline, CDR1 is LNHDA, CDR2 SQIVND (reference sequence). The CDR3 loop spans 16 amino acids. The CDR3 sequence is CASSTLGTVSGNTIYF. The CDR3 DNA sequence: TGTGCCAGTAGTACCCTCGGGACAGTCTCTGGAAACACCATATATTTT.

This chain links TRBV5-1 with TRBJ2-2; D possibly corresponds to TRBD1 (5 bases). V was clipped by 2 bases and J by 3 bases, with 11 bases between them. The CDR3 totals 15 residues. Germline-derived CDR1 and CDR2 are SGHRS and YFSETQ. CDR3: CASSFQGTDTGELFF. The CDR3 DNA is TGCGCCAGCAGCTTCCAGGGAACGGACACCGGGGAGCTGTTTTTT.

The chain employs TRBV19 and TRBJ2-7, with TRBD2 matching over 12 bases. V was pared by 5 bases and J by 2 bases, with 4 bases of the junction left unmatched. CDR3 size: 15 residues. Germline V gene lookup returns CDR1 LNHDA and CDR2 SQIVND (reference sequence). CDR3 in DNA: TGTGCCAGTAGTCCCTCTAGCGGGGGGGCCTACGAGCAGTACTTC. As protein: CASSPSSGGAYEQYF.

The genes are TRBV2 and TRBJ1-2, with D unclear. Looked up from germline, CDR1 is SNHLY and CDR2 is FYNNEI. Trimming shortened V by 4 bases and J by 8 bases, and 17 bases separated the two germline ends. The length of the CDR3 is 14 residues. The CDR3 DNA sequence: TGTGCCAGCAGTGTGGCGGGTCGTGGGAGCGGCTACACCTTC. Translating gives CASSVAGRGSGYTF. Filled out from reference TRBV2 and TRBJ1-2, the complete variable domain reads EPEVTQTPSHQVTQMGQEVILRCVPISNHLYFYWYRQILGQKVEFLVSFYNNEISEKSEIFDDQFSVERPDGSNFTLKIRSTKLEDSAMYFCASSVAGRGSGYTFGSGTRLTVV.

This clone has just a few counts. The gene calls are TRBV4-1 and TRBJ1-2; D remains ambiguous. V was trimmed by 2 bases and J by 2 bases, leaving 9 bases between them. There are 14 residues in the CDR3. Germline assignment: CDR1 MGHRA and CDR2 YSYEKL. CDR3 bases: TGCGCCAGCAGCCAACGAGGGAAGAACTATGGCTACACCTTC. Translation: CASSQRGKNYGYTF.

The chain recombines TRBV19 with TRBJ1-1; tentatively, D is TRBD1 (6 bases). Germline V gives CDR1 LNHDA, CDR2 SQIVND (reference sequence). Trimming cost V 10 bases and J 2 bases, with 14 bases left between them. This CDR3 spans 13 amino acids. The DNA of the CDR3 is TGTGCCACCTCAACCAGGGGCAACACTGAAGCTTTCTTT. Translated, it gives CATSTRGNTEAFF.

This chain uses TRBV27 with TRBJ1-2, with D tentatively TRBD1 (6 bases). The CDR3 loop spans 15 amino acids. CDR1 and CDR2 from the germline V gene are MNHEY and SMNVEV (reference sequence). The V and J ends lost 0 bases and 5 bases respectively, with 13 bases between them. The chain's CDR3 is CASSLSSRGDYGYTF. CDR3 DNA: TGTGCCAGCAGTTTATCTAGCAGGGGCGATTATGGCTACACCTTC.

The chain joins TRBV4-3 to TRBJ2-3; 10 bases match TRBD2. Germline-derived CDR1 and CDR2 are LGHNA and YSLEER. The length of the CDR3 is 15 residues. The junction had 0 bases not matched to a gene; V was cut back by 2 bases and J by 1 base. CDR3 in amino acids: CASSQLAGGTDTQYF. CDR3 in DNA: TGCGCCAGCAGCCAACTAGCGGGGGGCACAGATACGCAGTATTTT.

The V and J genes are TRBV18 and TRBJ1-1, with unresolved D. The germline V gene encodes CDR1 KGHSH and CDR2 LQKENI. The ends were cut back, 3 bases at V and 0 bases at J, with 14 bases in the middle. The length of the CDR3 is 16 residues. DNA for the CDR3: TGTGCCAGCTCACCGAACGGGATGAGAATGAACACTGAAGCTTTCTTT. Translating gives CASSPNGMRMNTEAFF.

The J gene is TRBJ1-4, the V gene TRBV4-1; no firm D call. V gave up 1 base and J gave up 0 bases, with 9 bases separating them. The germline V gene encodes CDR1 MGHRA and CDR2 YSYEKL. This CDR3 is built from 16 residues. The CDR3 sequence is CASSQARIATNEKLFF. DNA for the CDR3: TGCGCCAGCAGCCAAGCGCGAATTGCAACTAATGAAAAACTGTTTTTT.

V is TRBV6-2 or TRBV6-3 and J is TRBJ2-5; possibly TRBD1 for D (5 bases). In germline, CDR1 is MNHEY, CDR2 SVGEGT. This CDR3 region has 12 residues. V dropped 2 bases and J dropped 6 bases, with 7 bases sitting between them. The CDR3 sequence is CASSYRGKTQYF. In DNA, the CDR3 is TGTGCCAGCAGTTACAGGGGAAAGACCCAGTACTTC.

The chain employs TRBV7-9 and TRBJ1-3; D gene unclear. Trimming cost V 0 bases and J 2 bases, with 8 bases left between them. This CDR3 is built from 15 residues. Germline CDR1 and CDR2: SEHNR and FQNEAQ (reference sequence). CDR3: CASSLAAAPGNTIYF. The CDR3 bases are TGTGCCAGCAGCTTAGCTGCGGCCCCTGGAAACACCATATATTTT.

V gene TRBV7-6 combines with J gene TRBJ2-7, with 9 bases lining up with TRBD2. Germline V CDR1 and CDR2: SGHVS, FNYEAQ. This CDR3 has 15 amino acids. Unmatched junction bases numbered 8, after V lost 5 bases and J lost 3 bases. DNA of the CDR3: TGTGCCAGCAGCCGGCGGGCTAGCGGGGTCTACGAGCAGTACTTC. Its translation is CASSRRASGVYEQYF.

The chain employs TRBV18 and TRBJ1-5, with D maybe TRBD1 (5 bases). The CDR3 is 16 residues long. From germline, CDR1 is KGHSH and CDR2 LQKENI. V lost 0 bases to trimming and J lost 6 bases, with 15 bases between them. In DNA, the CDR3 is TGTGCCAGCTCACCACCGTCGTCAGGGCGGGGTCAGCCCCAGCATTTT. Its protein is CASSPPSSGRGQPQHF.

CDR3 coding DNA: TGTGCCAGTCTGGCAGGATTCCAAGAGACCCAGTACTTC. The encoded protein is CASLAGFQETQYF. The chain joins TRBV19 to TRBJ2-5; D remains unclear. The CDR3 is made up of 13 amino acids. From germline, CDR1 is LNHDA and CDR2 SQIVND (reference sequence). The ends were cut back, 8 bases at V and 1 base at J, with 11 bases in the middle.

The rearrangement joins TRBV11-2 to TRBJ2-3; tentative D call: TRBD2 (5 bases). CDR1 is SGHAT and CDR2 is FQNNGV in the germline V gene. The CDR3 is 18 residues long. V lost 2 bases to trimming and J lost 2 bases, with 20 bases between them. CDR3 residues: CASSLRTGGGEVTDTQYF. Written as DNA, the CDR3 is TGTGCCAGCAGCTTAAGAACCGGAGGTGGTGAAGTCACAGATACGCAGTATTTT.

This chain joins TRBV3-1 (or the pseudogene TRBV3-2) and TRBJ1-3, with unresolved D. The CDR3 length is 17 residues. V was cut by 4 bases and J by 0 bases, with 16 bases left in between. The germline gives CDR1 LGHDT, CDR2 YNNKEL (reference sequence). CDR3 sequence (DNA): TGTGCCAGCAGCCCCAACCGCGGCCAGTTCTCTGGAAACACCATATATTTT. Translating gives CASSPNRGQFSGNTIYF.

The V call is TRBV5-1, the J call TRBJ2-5; 9 bases align to TRBD1. In germline, CDR1 is SGHRS, CDR2 YFSETQ. CDR3 length: 15 residues. The trim removed 5 bases at V and 4 bases at J, leaving 9 bases unmatched. The CDR3 region is CASSVHRGLSETQYF. The CDR3 DNA is TGCGCCAGCAGTGTCCACAGGGGGCTTTCAGAGACCCAGTACTTC.

The chain carries TRBV19 and TRBJ2-7; 7 nucleotides agree with TRBD2. J gave up 2 bases and V 1 base, and 5 bases lay outside the gene matches. This CDR3 region has 15 residues. Germline assignment: CDR1 LNHDA and CDR2 SQIVND (reference sequence). The CDR3, as DNA: TGTGCCAGTAGTATAGGGGGAGGGCCAGCCTACGAGCAGTACTTC. Translated: CASSIGGGPAYEQYF.

This chain joins TRBV24-1 and TRBJ2-3; tentatively, D is TRBD1 (6 bases). Germline CDR1 is KGHDR and CDR2 is SFDVKD. This CDR3 contains 14 residues. Trimming cost V 5 bases and J 1 base, with 9 bases left between them. CDR3 in DNA: TGTGCCACCAGTGGGACAGTCGGCACAGATACGCAGTATTTT. This encodes CATSGTVGTDTQYF.

The chain is built from TRBV6-5 and TRBJ2-7, with D possibly matching TRBD1 (5 bases). Germline CDR1 MNHEY, CDR2 SVGAGI. The germline V and J ends were trimmed by 8 bases and 0 bases, with 11 bases remaining between them. The CDR3 is 13 residues long. CDR3 in amino acids: CASRDRNSYEQYF. In DNA, the CDR3 is TGTGCCAGCCGAGACAGAAACTCCTACGAGCAGTACTTC.

About this clone: This CDR3 is also generated by other DNA sequences in the sample. V gene TRBV7-2 combines with J gene TRBJ1-1; D is perhaps TRBD1 (6 bases). With 5 bases removed from V and 4 bases from J, the gap between germline ends came to 14 bases. The CDR3 has 14 residues. Germline CDR1 reads SGHTA; CDR2 reads FQGNSA. CDR3 nucleotides: TGTGCCAGCAGCCCGAGACAGGTCGGCACTGAAGCTTTCTTT. It specifies CASSPRQVGTEAFF.